This T cell receptor (beta chain) was sequenced in a study of OX40 agonist ivuxolimab in advanced cancers. This clone turned up a few times. CDR3 size: 12 residues. The germline V gene encodes CDR1 GTSNPN and CDR2 SVGIG (reference sequence). With 4 bases clipped from V and 2 bases from J, the junction kept 1 base outside the gene matches. TCRdb's copy holds only in-frame clones and misses some; the assay was immunoSEQ multiplex PCR. The table includes approximately 77,000 clones, over 85% detected once. The TCR was taken from an adult with an advanced solid tumor such as melanoma, head and neck, liver or kidney cancer. The genes are TRBV30 and TRBJ1-1; 7 positions match TRBD1. Sequencing was performed on CD4+ or CD8+ T cells sorted from blood, taken in a trial of the OX40 agonist ivuxolimab. CDR3 loop: CAWNRGNTEAFF. The CDR3 DNA reads TGTGCCTGGAACAGGGGAAACACTGAAGCTTTCTTT. Looking up the rest from reference TRBV30 and TRBJ1-1 gives the full variable domain: SQTIHQWPATLVQPVGSPLSLECTVEGTSNPNLYWYRQAAGRGLQLLFYSVGIGQISSEVPQNLSASRPQDRQFILSSKKLLLSDSGFYLCAWNRGNTEAFFGQGTRLTVV.